Listed below are T cell receptor beta chains from one sample, sequenced in a study of blood T cell repertoires in COVID-19. Only in-frame clones appear in the TCRdb table, and some are missing; sequencing was by immunoSEQ multiplex PCR. Altogether a few hundred thousand clones are present, approximately 90% being singletons, with the ten largest covering 1.2%. Material: PBMCs or T cells enriched from blood (not recorded which). The receptors come from a man aged 25-40 years who had recovered from COVID-19. CDR3s include the opening cysteine and the closing phenylalanine or tryptophan. The D gene is left open where the match is weak. Part of the rows lack a size; the others show once, few, many or a class for expanded clones.

cdr3_length d_call j_call v_call clone_size cdr3_nt cdr3_aa
15 TRBD1 TRBJ2-5 TRBV11-2 - TGTGCCAGCAGCTCAATACAGGGGGGTCTGGAGACCCAGTACTTC CASSSIQGGLETQYF
16 - TRBJ2-5 TRBV19 - TGTGCCAGTTTGTTACGGGGAGACCGGCCCCAAGAGACCCAGTACTTC CASLLRGDRPQETQYF
13 - TRBJ1-2 TRBV30 - TGTGCCTGGAGTGATTCTGGGCTCTATGGCTACACCTTC CAWSDSGLYGYTF
14 - TRBJ1-4 TRBV19 many TGTGCCAGTAGTATGGCAAATGTGGATGAAAAACTGTTTTTT CASSMANVDEKLFF
16 - TRBJ1-2 TRBV5-4 - TGTGCCAGCAGCCCCACTGGAGGGGTTAGCAGCTATGGCTACACCTTC CASSPTGGVSSYGYTF
14 - TRBJ2-7 TRBV13 - TGTGCCAGCAGCTTCCTCGGGGTAGTCGGCGAGCAGTACTTC CASSFLGVVGEQYF
15 - TRBJ1-4 TRBV27 few TGTGCCAGCAGTTTTGCGGGGGCAACTAATGAAAAACTGTTTTTT CASSFAGATNEKLFF
14 TRBD1 TRBJ2-7 TRBV7-2 - TGTGCCAGCAGCTCACAAACAGGGGCGAACGAGCAGTACTTC CASSSQTGANEQYF
16 TRBD2 TRBJ2-7 TRBV7-8 once TGTGCCAGCAGCTTTGGGACTAGCGGGGGGGCCTACGAGCAGTACTTC CASSFGTSGGAYEQYF
13 - TRBJ2-3 TRBV21-1 - TGTGCCAGCAGGCCCAGTCACACAGATACGCAGTATTTT CASRPSHTDTQYF
16 TRBD2 TRBJ2-1 TRBV19 - TGTGCCAGTAGTATAGCTGTAGCGGGGTCTAGCAATGAGCAGTTCTTC CASSIAVAGSSNEQFF
14 - TRBJ1-4 TRBV30 - TGTGCCTGGAACGTCGGTAGAGCTAATGAAAAACTGTTTTTT CAWNVGRANEKLFF
15 TRBD2 TRBJ2-7 TRBV6-5 - TGTGCCAGCAGGAGACGGACTAGCGGGCCCTACGAGCAGTACTTC CASRRRTSGPYEQYF
15 - TRBJ2-1 TRBV6-2/TRBV6-3 - TGTGCCAGCAGTTACGATCGTCGAGAGGAAAATATTCTGTTCTTC CASSYDRREENILFF
12 TRBD1 TRBJ1-1 TRBV7-9 few TGTGCCAGCAGCTTAGCGGAGGGGGCGACTTTCTTT CASSLAEGATFF
13 TRBD1 TRBJ1-1 TRBV29-1 - TGCAGCGTGTCGGGACAGATGAACACTGAAGCTTTCTTT CSVSGQMNTEAFF
16 - TRBJ1-3 TRBV4-3 - TGCGCCAGCAGCCAAAACAGGCCGCCTTCTGGAAACACCATATATTTT CASSQNRPPSGNTIYF
17 TRBD2 TRBJ2-7 TRBV5-4 once TGTGCCAGCAGCGTACCGGGACTAGCGGCAGGAGCTAGCGAGCAGTACTTC CASSVPGLAAGASEQYF
13 - TRBJ2-5 TRBV11-3 - TGTGCCAGCAGCTTACGGAATGAGGGGGCCCAGTACTTC CASSLRNEGAQYF
20 - TRBJ2-3 TRBV21-1 - TGTGCCAGCAGCAAAGCGCCAAGGCTAGCGGGAGGGCCATGGGCAGATACGCAGTATTTT CASSKAPRLAGGPWADTQYF
12 - TRBJ1-1 TRBV7-9 - TGTGCCAGCAGACCACAGAACACTGAAGCTTTCTTT CASRPQNTEAFF
16 - TRBJ2-3 TRBV11-2 - TGTGCCAGCAGCTTAGTGGCAGGACTATTCACAGATACGCAGTATTTT CASSLVAGLFTDTQYF
14 - TRBJ1-4 TRBV9 once TGTGCCAGCAGCGTTAACACAGTTGGCGAAAAACTGTTTTTT CASSVNTVGEKLFF